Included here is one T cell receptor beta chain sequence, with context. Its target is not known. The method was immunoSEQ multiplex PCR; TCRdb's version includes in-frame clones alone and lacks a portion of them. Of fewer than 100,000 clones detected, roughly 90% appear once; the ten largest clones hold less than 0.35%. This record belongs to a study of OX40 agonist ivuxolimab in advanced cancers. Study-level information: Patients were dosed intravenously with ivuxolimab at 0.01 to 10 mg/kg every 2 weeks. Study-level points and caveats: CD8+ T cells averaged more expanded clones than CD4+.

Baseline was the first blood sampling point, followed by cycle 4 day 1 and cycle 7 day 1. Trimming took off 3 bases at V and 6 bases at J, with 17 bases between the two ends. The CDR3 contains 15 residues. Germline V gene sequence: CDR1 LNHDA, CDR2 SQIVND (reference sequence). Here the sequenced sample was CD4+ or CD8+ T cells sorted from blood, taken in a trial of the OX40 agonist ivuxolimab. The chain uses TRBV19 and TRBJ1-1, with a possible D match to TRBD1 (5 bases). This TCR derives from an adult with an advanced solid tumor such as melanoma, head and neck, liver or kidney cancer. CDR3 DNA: TGTGCCAGTAGTATCCCGGGGGGAAAATCTGCTGAAGCTTTCTTT. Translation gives CASSIPGGKSAEAFF.